The next 15 T cell receptor beta chains were all read from a single sample in a study of cytomegalovirus exposure and HLA in healthy donors. TCRdb's table, derived via immunoSEQ multiplex PCR, lists solely in-frame clones and lacks some. This sample yields about 140,000 clones, of which almost 85% are seen a single time; roughly 1.4% belongs to the top ten. Source material: PBMCs. These receptors were obtained from a woman aged 25 to 45 in good health and CMV-seronegative.

The chain carries TRBV11-1 and TRBJ2-1; 8 bases match TRBD2. The CDR3 has 15 residues. From germline, CDR1 is SGHAT and CDR2 FQDESV (reference sequence). V was clipped by 3 bases and J by 3 bases; unmatched bases: 4. The chain's CDR3 is CASSLAGGLYNEQFF. The CDR3 DNA is TGTGCCAGCAGCTTGGCGGGGGGACTCTACAATGAGCAGTTCTTC.

The rearrangement links TRBV7-8 to TRBJ2-7; D is perhaps TRBD1 (6 bases). V dropped 1 base and J dropped 3 bases, with 13 bases sitting between them. Germline CDR1 reads SGHVS; CDR2 reads FQNEAQ. This CDR3 is built from 15 residues. In DNA, the CDR3 is TGTGCCAGCAGCTTAGGTGGGGGCCCCTACTACGAGCAGTACTTC. This codes for CASSLGGGPYYEQYF.

V and J are TRBV7-3 and TRBJ1-2, with D perhaps TRBD1 (6 bases). The ends were cut back, 1 base at V and 5 bases at J, with 11 bases in the middle. The CDR3 consists of 14 residues. The germline CDR1 and CDR2 sequences are SGHTA and FQGTGA. CDR3 residues: CASSLKGDGYGYTF. In DNA, the CDR3 is TGTGCCAGCAGCTTAAAGGGGGACGGATATGGCTACACCTTC.

The chain has TRBV5-1 and TRBJ2-7; D may be TRBD1 (7 bases). V lost 5 bases and J 0 bases, leaving 15 bases between the germline ends. Per germline, CDR1 SGHRS and CDR2 YFSETQ. The CDR3 sequence is 15 residues long. In nucleotides, the CDR3 is TGCGCCAGCAGTAGGCAGGGGGGCATCTCCTACGAGCAGTACTTC. This codes for CASSRQGGISYEQYF.

The chain uses TRBV25-1 and TRBJ2-5; no definite D call. Germline V lookup: CDR1 MGHDK, CDR2 SYGVNS. The ends were cut back, 2 bases at V and 8 bases at J, with 12 bases in the middle. The CDR3 sequence is 13 residues long. The CDR3 nucleotides are TGTGCCAGCAGTGAACCGACTTTAGGAACCCAGTACTTC. It is translated as CASSEPTLGTQYF.

CDR3 in DNA: TGTGCCAGTAGAAGTGACAGGGTAGGCAATCAGCCCCAGCATTTT. Its protein product is CASRSDRVGNQPQHF. This chain connects TRBV19 to TRBJ1-5, with TRBD1 matching over 7 bases. Per germline, CDR1 LNHDA and CDR2 SQIVND (reference sequence). CDR3 length: 15 amino acids. V shed 6 bases, J shed 2 bases, and the junction held 7 bases outside the gene matches.

The chain employs TRBV11-2 and TRBJ2-1; D is ambiguous. V was clipped by 3 bases and J by 0 bases, with 6 bases between them. CDR1 and CDR2 (germline): SGHAT, FQNNGV. CDR3 length: 14 amino acids. CDR3 nucleotide sequence: TGTGCCAGCAGCTTGAGCCACTCCTACAATGAGCAGTTCTTC. Translated: CASSLSHSYNEQFF.

The V gene is TRBV6-5, the J gene TRBJ2-7, with TRBD1 matching over 7 bases. V was clipped by 2 bases and J by 3 bases; unmatched bases: 4. Germline CDR1 reads MNHEY; CDR2 reads SVGAGI. The CDR3 consists of 14 residues. DNA of the CDR3: TGTGCCAGCAGTTACCGACAGGGAAACTACGAGCAGTACTTC. Its translation: CASSYRQGNYEQYF.

This chain joins TRBV5-1 and TRBJ1-1; weak D call: TRBD1 (5 bases). CDR3 length: 14 amino acids. V was shortened by 1 base and J by 3 bases, with 10 bases between the two germline ends. Germline lookup yields CDR1 SGHRS and CDR2 YFSETQ. For the CDR3, the DNA is TGCGCCAGCAGCTTGTCTCAGGGCTACACTGAAGCTTTCTTT. Translating it yields CASSLSQGYTEAFF.

This chain uses TRBV5-4 with TRBJ2-5; perhaps TRBD1 as D (6 bases). CDR3 size: 15 residues. Trimming removed 5 bases at V and 5 bases at J, with 19 bases between. CDR1 is SGHNT and CDR2 is YYREEE in the germline V gene (reference sequence). The CDR3 loop reads CASSSRGMGSETQYF. The DNA for the CDR3 is TGTGCCAGCAGTAGCAGGGGAATGGGTAGTGAGACCCAGTACTTC.

The chain carries TRBV5-1 and TRBJ1-1, with unresolved D. The length of the CDR3 is 15 residues. Germline CDR1 is SGHRS and CDR2 is YFSETQ. V was cut by 0 bases and J by 1 base, with 10 bases left in between. The CDR3: CASSLGVTGNTEAFF. CDR3 in DNA: TGCGCCAGCAGCTTGGGAGTGACGGGGAACACTGAAGCTTTCTTT.

This clone was recorded once. The rearrangement uses TRBV27 and TRBJ1-5; D perhaps matches TRBD1 (6 bases). V gave up 6 bases and J gave up 0 bases, with 15 bases separating them. CDR1 is MNHEY and CDR2 is SMNVEV in the germline V gene (reference sequence). The length of the CDR3 is 16 residues. CDR3 region: CASRRGRDISNQPQHF. The CDR3 DNA reads as TGTGCCAGCAGAAGGGGCCGGGACATTAGCAATCAGCCCCAGCATTTT.

This chain connects TRBV2 to TRBJ2-2; 7 nucleotides agree with TRBD1. V shed 5 bases and J 4 bases; nucleotides not matched to a gene: 1. This CDR3 has 13 residues. Per germline, CDR1 SNHLY and CDR2 FYNNEI. CDR3 nucleotide sequence: TGTGCCAGCAGTAGACAGGGCACCGGGGAGCTGTTTTTT. As protein: CASSRQGTGELFF.

This chain joins TRBV5-1 and TRBJ2-1; TRBD2 agrees at 7 bases. V gave up 0 bases and J gave up 3 bases; unmatched junction bases: 6. CDR3 length equals 16 residues. Looked up from germline, CDR1 is SGHRS and CDR2 is YFSETQ. The DNA of the CDR3 is TGCGCCAGCAGCTTGGTTCCCGCGGGGGACTACAATGAGCAGTTCTTC. Translated, it gives CASSLVPAGDYNEQFF.

The CDR3 region is CASTPTGTANTEAFF. CDR3 bases: TGTGCCAGCACACCCACCGGGACAGCGAACACTGAAGCTTTCTTT. V gene TRBV7-9 combines with J gene TRBJ1-1; TRBD1 matches 7 bases. Trimming took 7 bases from V and 1 from J; bases not matched to a gene: 9. The CDR3 spans 15 residues. Germline-derived CDR1 and CDR2 are SEHNR and FQNEAQ (reference sequence).